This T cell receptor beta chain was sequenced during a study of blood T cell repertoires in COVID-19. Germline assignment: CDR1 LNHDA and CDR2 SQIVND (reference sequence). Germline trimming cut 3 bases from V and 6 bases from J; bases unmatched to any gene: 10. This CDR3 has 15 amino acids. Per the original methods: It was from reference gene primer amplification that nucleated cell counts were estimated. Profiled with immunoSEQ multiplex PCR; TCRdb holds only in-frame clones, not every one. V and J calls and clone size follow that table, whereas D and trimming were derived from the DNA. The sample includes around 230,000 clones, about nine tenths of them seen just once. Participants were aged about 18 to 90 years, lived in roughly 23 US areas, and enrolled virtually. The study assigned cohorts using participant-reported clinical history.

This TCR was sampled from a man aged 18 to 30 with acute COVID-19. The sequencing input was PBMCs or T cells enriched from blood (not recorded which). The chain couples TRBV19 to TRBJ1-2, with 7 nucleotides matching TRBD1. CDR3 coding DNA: TGTGCCAGTAGTATGGACAGGACCTATTCGGATGGCTACACCTTC. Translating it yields CASSMDRTYSDGYTF.